These 17 T cell receptor beta chains were sequenced from one sample in a study of CD8 T cells in Susac syndrome. Reverse transcription used about 0.45 to 1 ug RNA and random hexamers. TCRdb passed the immunoSEQ multiplex PCR reads through MiXCR, listing each CDR3 protein once. The sample records about 150,000 distinct CDR3 sequences, approximately 95% being singletons. The sequenced sample consisted of CD4+ T cells from PBMCs. Every receptor here comes from a human donor with Susac syndrome.

The gene calls are TRBV4-3 and TRBJ1-5; D remains unclear. Per the germline V gene, CDR1 is LGHNA and CDR2 is YSLEER. The CDR3 has 15 residues. Trimming left V 0 bases short and J 0 bases short, with 6 bases between. The CDR3 spells CASSQDHDSNQPQHF. In nucleotides, the CDR3 is TGCGCCAGCAGCCAAGATCATGATAGCAATCAGCCCCAGCATTTT.

V usage is TRBV3-1 and J usage is TRBJ1-1; D uncertain. Germline V gene sequence: CDR1 LGHDT, CDR2 YNNKEL (reference sequence). V lost 4 bases to trimming and J lost 4 bases, with 13 bases between them. The CDR3 contains 14 residues. The CDR3 DNA reads as TGTGCCAGCAGCCCAGACCGGGGTGGCACTGAAGCTTTCTTT. Amino acid sequence: CASSPDRGGTEAFF.

The chain couples TRBV6-2 or TRBV6-3 to TRBJ2-5; D uncertain. Deletions cut 2 bases from V and 5 bases from J, with 3 bases between. Germline CDR1 MNHEY, CDR2 SVGEGT. This CDR3 region has 11 residues. CDR3 in amino acids: CASSYRETQYF. The CDR3, as DNA: TGTGCCAGCAGTTACAGGGAGACCCAGTACTTC.

DNA of the CDR3: TGTGCCTGGAGTCGGCTAGCGGGGGGGCCGGAAACATACAATGAGCAGTTCTTC. It is translated as CAWSRLAGGPETYNEQFF. The chain joins TRBV30 to TRBJ2-1, with 12 bases lining up with TRBD2. The CDR3 consists of 18 residues. Germline V gene sequence: CDR1 GTSNPN, CDR2 SVGIG (reference sequence). J gave up 4 bases and V 2 bases, and 12 bases lay outside the gene matches. The whole variable domain, remainder taken from reference TRBV30 and TRBJ2-1, is SQTIHQWPATLVQPVGSPLSLECTVEGTSNPNLYWYRQAAGRGLQLLFYSVGIGQISSEVPQNLSASRPQDRQFILSSKKLLLSDSGFYLCAWSRLAGGPETYNEQFFGPGTRLTVL.

The chain employs TRBV10-3 and TRBJ1-5; D ambiguous. The CDR3 has 12 residues. Trimming shortened V by 2 bases and J by 2 bases, and 1 base separated the two germline ends. Germline assignment: CDR1 ENHRY and CDR2 SYGVKD. CDR3 sequence reads: CAISEGNQPQHF. Written as DNA, the CDR3 is TGTGCCATCAGTGAGGGCAATCAGCCCCAGCATTTT.

J is TRBJ1-3 and V is TRBV12-3 or TRBV12-4, with 10 bases lining up with TRBD1. V lost 6 bases and J lost 6; bases outside the gene matches: 2. This CDR3 region has 13 residues. The CDR3 is CASRTGGENTIYF. The CDR3 DNA reads TGTGCCAGCAGGACAGGGGGCGAAAACACCATATATTTT.

The V call is TRBV3-1, the J call TRBJ1-2; 7 bases line up with TRBD1. CDR1 is LGHDT, CDR2 YNNKEL, per germline (reference sequence). With 2 bases clipped from V and 11 bases from J, the junction kept 14 bases outside the gene matches. This CDR3 comprises 15 residues. Here the CDR3 reads CASSQPGQFPFLYTF. Here the CDR3 DNA reads TGTGCCAGCAGCCAACCGGGACAGTTCCCTTTTTTGTACACCTTC.

The rearrangement joins TRBV3-1 to TRBJ2-5; no definite D call. With 0 bases removed from V and 2 bases from J, the gap between germline ends came to 16 bases. CDR1 is LGHDT and CDR2 is YNNKEL in the germline V gene (reference sequence). This CDR3 region has 17 residues. The CDR3 spells CASSQERGKTVQETQYF. The DNA for the CDR3 is TGTGCCAGCAGCCAAGAACGTGGGAAGACTGTTCAAGAGACCCAGTACTTC.

The rearrangement joins TRBV12-3 or TRBV12-4 to TRBJ2-4; D unclear. This CDR3 is built from 14 residues. Trimming removed 6 bases from V and 0 bases from J, with 9 bases in between. CDR3 DNA sequence: TGTGCCAGCAGCCTGGATTCAGCCAAAAACATTCAGTACTTC. This translates into CASSLDSAKNIQYF.

This clonotype was observed a single time. This chain uses TRBV2 with TRBJ1-1, with D perhaps TRBD1 (6 bases). Germline CDR1 reads SNHLY; CDR2 reads FYNNEI. This CDR3 spans 13 amino acids. The ends were cut back, 8 bases at V and 0 bases at J, with 10 bases in the middle. The CDR3: CASEQGVNTEAFF. Written as DNA, the CDR3 is TGTGCCAGCGAACAGGGTGTGAACACTGAAGCTTTCTTT.

J is TRBJ2-5 and V is TRBV12-3 or TRBV12-4; D call uncertain. CDR3 length: 13 amino acids. Trimming removed 5 bases at V and 3 bases at J, with 10 bases between. The CDR3 DNA reads as TGTGCCAGCAGTCCAGACTTCAAAGAGACCCAGTACTTC. Protein product: CASSPDFKETQYF.

The CDR3 region is CSPSTGEDYGYTF. The CDR3 nucleotides are TGCAGCCCCTCCACGGGCGAGGACTATGGCTACACCTTC. The gene calls are TRBV29-1 and TRBJ1-2; D is ambiguous. Germline V gives CDR1 SQVTM, CDR2 ANQGSEA. Trimming removed 8 bases at V and 3 bases at J, with 16 bases between. The CDR3 is 13 residues long.

The chain has TRBV4-3 and TRBJ2-3; either TRBD1 or TRBD2 may supply D (6 bases each). This CDR3 has 18 residues. The V gene's germline CDR1 is LGHNA and CDR2 YSLEER. V was cut by 0 bases and J by 5 bases, with 21 bases left in between. For the CDR3, the DNA is TGCGCCAGCAGCCAAGAGGGTGGAGCGGGTGGGGGCAGAGATACGCAGTATTTT. Its translation: CASSQEGGAGGGRDTQYF.

The chain has TRBV20-1 and TRBJ1-2, with TRBD1 matching over 7 bases. Germline V gene lookup returns CDR1 DFQATT and CDR2 SNEGSKA (reference sequence). Losses at the gene ends were 4 bases for V and 0 bases for J; bases not matched to a gene: 5. CDR3 length: 14 amino acids. The chain's CDR3 is CSATRQGPNYGYTF. The CDR3 bases are TGCAGTGCTACCCGACAGGGCCCTAACTATGGCTACACCTTC.

The chain is built from TRBV18 and TRBJ1-1; 8 bases align to TRBD1. Germline CDR1 reads KGHSH; CDR2 reads LQKENI. V dropped 6 bases and J dropped 1; count of bases not matched to a gene: 4. The CDR3 extends over 14 amino acids. CDR3 in DNA: TGTGCCAGCTCCTTCGGACAGGGGAACACTGAAGCTTTCTTT. Translation: CASSFGQGNTEAFF.

The V gene is TRBV24-1, the J gene TRBJ2-1, with TRBD1 matching over 9 bases. V shed 3 bases, J shed 6 bases, and the junction held 5 bases outside the gene matches. The CDR3 has 15 amino acids. Germline values: CDR1 KGHDR, CDR2 SFDVKD. The CDR3 nucleotides are TGTGCCACCAGTGATCCCGGGACAGGGATCAATGAGCAGTTCTTC. It yields the protein CATSDPGTGINEQFF.

This chain joins TRBV7-8 and TRBJ2-1, with 7 bases aligning to TRBD1. Germline CDR1 is SGHVS and CDR2 is FQNEAQ. The ends lost 5 bases at V and 14 bases at J; junction bases unmatched: 9. This CDR3 is 12 amino acids long. CDR3 residues: CASSAYRDSEFF. The CDR3 DNA sequence: TGTGCCAGCAGCGCGTACCGGGACAGTGAGTTCTTC.